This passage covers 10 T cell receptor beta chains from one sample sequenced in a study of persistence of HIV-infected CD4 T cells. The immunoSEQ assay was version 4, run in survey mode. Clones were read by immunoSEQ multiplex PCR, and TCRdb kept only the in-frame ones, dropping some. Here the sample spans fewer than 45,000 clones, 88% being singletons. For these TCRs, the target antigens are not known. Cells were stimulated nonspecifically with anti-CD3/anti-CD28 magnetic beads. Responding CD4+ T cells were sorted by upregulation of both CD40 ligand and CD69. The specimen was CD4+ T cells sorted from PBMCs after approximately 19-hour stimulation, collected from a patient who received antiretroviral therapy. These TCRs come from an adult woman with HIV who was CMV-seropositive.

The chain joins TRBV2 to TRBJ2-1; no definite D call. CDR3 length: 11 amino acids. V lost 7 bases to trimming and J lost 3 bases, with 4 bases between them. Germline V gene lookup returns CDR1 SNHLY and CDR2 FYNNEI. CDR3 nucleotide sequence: TGTGCCAGCACCTACTACAATGAGCAGTTCTTC. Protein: CASTYYNEQFF.

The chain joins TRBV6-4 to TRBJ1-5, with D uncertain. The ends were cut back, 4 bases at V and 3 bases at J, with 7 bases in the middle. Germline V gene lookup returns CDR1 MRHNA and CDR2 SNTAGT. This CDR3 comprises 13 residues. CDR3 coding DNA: TGTGCCAGCAGTGTTCCCCCCAATCAGCCCCAGCATTTT. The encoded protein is CASSVPPNQPQHF.

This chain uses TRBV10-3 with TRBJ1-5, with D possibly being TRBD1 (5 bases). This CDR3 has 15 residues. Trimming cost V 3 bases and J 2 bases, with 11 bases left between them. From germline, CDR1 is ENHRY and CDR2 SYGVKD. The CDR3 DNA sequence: TGTGCCATCAGTGATGGAGGGGATGGCAATCAGCCCCAGCATTTT. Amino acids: CAISDGGDGNQPQHF.

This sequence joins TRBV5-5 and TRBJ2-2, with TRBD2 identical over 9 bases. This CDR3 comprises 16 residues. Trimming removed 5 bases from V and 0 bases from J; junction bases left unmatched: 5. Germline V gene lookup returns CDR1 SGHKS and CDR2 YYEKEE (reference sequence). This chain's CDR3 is CASSLTSGPNTGELFF. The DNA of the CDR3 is TGTGCCAGCAGTTTGACTAGCGGACCGAACACCGGGGAGCTGTTTTTT.

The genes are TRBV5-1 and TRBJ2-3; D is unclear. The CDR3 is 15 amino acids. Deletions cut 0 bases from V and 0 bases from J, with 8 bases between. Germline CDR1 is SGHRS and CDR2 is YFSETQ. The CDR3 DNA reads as TGCGCCAGCAGCTTGGATGGCAGAAGCACAGATACGCAGTATTTT. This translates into CASSLDGRSTDTQYF.

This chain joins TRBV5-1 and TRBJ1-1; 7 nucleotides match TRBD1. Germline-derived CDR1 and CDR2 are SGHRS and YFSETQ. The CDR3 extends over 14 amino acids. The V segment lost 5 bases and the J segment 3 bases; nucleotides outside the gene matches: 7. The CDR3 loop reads CASRSGQPDTEAFF. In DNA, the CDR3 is TGCGCCAGCAGATCGGGACAGCCAGACACTGAAGCTTTCTTT.

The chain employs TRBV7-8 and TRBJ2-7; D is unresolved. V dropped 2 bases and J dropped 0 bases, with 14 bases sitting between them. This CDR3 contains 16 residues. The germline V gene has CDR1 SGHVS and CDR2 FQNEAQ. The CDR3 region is CASSLLSALSSYEQYF. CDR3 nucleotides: TGTGCCAGCAGCTTACTGAGCGCCCTATCCTCCTACGAGCAGTACTTC. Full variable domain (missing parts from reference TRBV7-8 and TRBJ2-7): GAGVSQSPRYKVAKRGQDVALRCDPISGHVSLFWYQQALGQGPEFLTYFQNEAQLDKSGLPSDRFFAERPEGSVSTLKIQRTQQEDSAVYLCASSLLSALSSYEQYFGPGTRLTVT.

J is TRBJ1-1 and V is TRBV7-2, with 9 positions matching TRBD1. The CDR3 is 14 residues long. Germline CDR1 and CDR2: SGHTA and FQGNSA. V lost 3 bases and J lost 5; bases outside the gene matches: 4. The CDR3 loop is CASSLGTGSTEAFF. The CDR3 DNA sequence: TGTGCCAGCAGCTTGGGGACAGGGTCTACTGAAGCTTTCTTT.

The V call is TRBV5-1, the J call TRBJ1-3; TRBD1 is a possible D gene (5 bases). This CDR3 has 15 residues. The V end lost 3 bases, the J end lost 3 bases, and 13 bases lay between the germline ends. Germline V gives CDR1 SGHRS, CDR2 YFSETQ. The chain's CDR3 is CASSWGDLIGNTIYF. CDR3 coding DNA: TGCGCCAGCAGCTGGGGGGACCTCATTGGAAACACCATATATTTT.

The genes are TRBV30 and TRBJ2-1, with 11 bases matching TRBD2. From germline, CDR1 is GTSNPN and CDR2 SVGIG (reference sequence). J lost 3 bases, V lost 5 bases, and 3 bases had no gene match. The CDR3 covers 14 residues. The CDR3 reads CAWAGTSGYNEQFF. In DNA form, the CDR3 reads TGTGCCTGGGCCGGGACTAGCGGCTACAATGAGCAGTTCTTC.